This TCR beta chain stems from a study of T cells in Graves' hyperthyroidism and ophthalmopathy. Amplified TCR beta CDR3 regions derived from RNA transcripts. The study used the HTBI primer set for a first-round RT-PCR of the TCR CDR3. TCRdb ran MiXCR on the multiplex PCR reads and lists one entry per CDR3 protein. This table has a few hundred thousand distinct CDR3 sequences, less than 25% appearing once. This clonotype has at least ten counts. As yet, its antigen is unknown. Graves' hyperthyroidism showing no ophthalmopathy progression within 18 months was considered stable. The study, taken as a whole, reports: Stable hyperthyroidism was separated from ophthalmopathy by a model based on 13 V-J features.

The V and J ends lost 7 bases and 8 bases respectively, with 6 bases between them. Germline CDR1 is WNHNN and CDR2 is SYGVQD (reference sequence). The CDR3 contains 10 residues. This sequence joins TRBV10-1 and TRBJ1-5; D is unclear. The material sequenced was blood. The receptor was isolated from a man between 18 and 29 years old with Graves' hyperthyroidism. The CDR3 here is CASMRKPQHF. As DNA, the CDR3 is TGCGCCAGCATGCGAAAGCCCCAGCATTTT.